The rows below give T cell receptor beta chains drawn from one sample of a study of STAT5B mutations in CD4+ large granular lymphocyte leukemia. Repertoires were generated with immunoSEQ multiplex PCR, while TCRdb's copy carries only in-frame clones and drops some. The sample consists of 31,000 or so clones, approximately 74% of them appearing once. The sequencing sample was made of CD4+ T cells from blood buffy coats. These receptors were taken from a human donor in good health. The CDR3 runs from the conserved cysteine through the conserved F or W. A D gene is named only where the DNA matches it firmly. Part of the rows lack a size; the others show once, few, many or a class for expanded clones.

j_gene: TRBJ2-7; abundance: .; v_gene: TRBV19; len: 15; d_gene: .; CDR3nt: TGTGCCAGTAGTATATCGGGACTGGAAGCCTACGAGCAGTACTTC; CDR3aa: CASSISGLEAYEQYF
j_gene: TRBJ2-1; abundance: once; v_gene: TRBV30; len: 15; d_gene: TRBD2; CDR3nt: TGTGCCTGGGGGAACGGACTAGCGGGAATGAATGAGCAGTTCTTC; CDR3aa: CAWGNGLAGMNEQFF
j_gene: TRBJ1-2; abundance: few; v_gene: TRBV25-1; len: 12; d_gene: .; CDR3nt: TGTGCCAGCTCACCGGGCCTCTATGGCTACACCTTC; CDR3aa: CASSPGLYGYTF
j_gene: TRBJ2-7; abundance: .; v_gene: TRBV6-5; len: 13; d_gene: .; CDR3nt: TGTGCCAGCAGGGGGTTGGGGGCGCGAGAGCAGTACTTC; CDR3aa: CASRGLGAREQYF
j_gene: TRBJ1-6; abundance: .; v_gene: TRBV10-2; len: 16; d_gene: .; CDR3nt: TGCGCCAGCACCGAAAATCTTCAGGGATCAAATTCACCCCTCCACTTT; CDR3aa: CASTENLQGSNSPLHF
j_gene: TRBJ2-1; abundance: .; v_gene: TRBV9; len: 13; d_gene: .; CDR3nt: TGTGCCAGCAGCGTTGGTTGGCGGGATGAGCAGTTCTTC; CDR3aa: CASSVGWRDEQFF
j_gene: TRBJ1-3; abundance: .; v_gene: TRBV7-2; len: 18; d_gene: .; CDR3nt: TGTGCCAGCAGCTTAGGTTCGGCAGGCGGGGGATCTGGAAACACCATATATTTT; CDR3aa: CASSLGSAGGGSGNTIYF
j_gene: TRBJ2-7; abundance: once; v_gene: TRBV27; len: 16; d_gene: TRBD1; CDR3nt: TGTGCCAGCAGTCGTGCGTGGGGGACAGGGACTCACGAGCAGTACTTC; CDR3aa: CASSRAWGTGTHEQYF
j_gene: TRBJ2-5; abundance: .; v_gene: TRBV15; len: 16; d_gene: .; CDR3nt: TGTGCCACCAGCAGCCGGGACTTTAGGTACCAAGAGACCCAGTACTTC; CDR3aa: CATSSRDFRYQETQYF
j_gene: TRBJ2-5; abundance: once; v_gene: TRBV5-1; len: 14; d_gene: .; CDR3nt: TGCGCCAGCAGCTTCCCCTCGCCAGGGGGGGCCCAGTACTTC; CDR3aa: CASSFPSPGGAQYF
j_gene: TRBJ2-2; abundance: .; v_gene: TRBV2; len: 14; d_gene: .; CDR3nt: TGTGCCAGCAGGGCCGGGAGGAACACCGGGGAGCTGTTTTTT; CDR3aa: CASRAGRNTGELFF
j_gene: TRBJ2-1; abundance: .; v_gene: TRBV7-9; len: 19; d_gene: TRBD2; CDR3nt: TGTGCCAGCAGCTTAGGGTCCTCCAGCGGGGCTAGCTCCTACAATGAGCAGTTCTTC; CDR3aa: CASSLGSSSGASSYNEQFF
j_gene: TRBJ1-1; abundance: few; v_gene: TRBV30; len: 14; d_gene: .; CDR3nt: TGTGCCTGGAGTGTTTTAGTCGGGGTCACTGAAGCTTTCTTT; CDR3aa: CAWSVLVGVTEAFF
j_gene: TRBJ2-1; abundance: few; v_gene: TRBV19; len: 16; d_gene: TRBD2; CDR3nt: TGTGCCAGTAGTCGCGCCGGGTTCCAATTTAGCGGGGAGCAGTTCTTC; CDR3aa: CASSRAGFQFSGEQFF
j_gene: TRBJ1-6; abundance: .; v_gene: TRBV30; len: 15; d_gene: .; CDR3nt: TGTGCCTGGAGCCCAACTCGCCTGGATAATTCACCCCTCCACTTT; CDR3aa: CAWSPTRLDNSPLHF
j_gene: TRBJ1-1; abundance: .; v_gene: TRBV6-1; len: 13; d_gene: .; CDR3nt: TGTGCCAGCAGTGGAAGGGGGGACACTGAAGCTTTCTTT; CDR3aa: CASSGRGDTEAFF
j_gene: TRBJ2-5; abundance: .; v_gene: TRBV6-6; len: 13; d_gene: TRBD1; CDR3nt: TGTGCCACCGCGGACAGGGGGCAGGAGACCCAGTACTTC; CDR3aa: CATADRGQETQYF
j_gene: TRBJ2-2; abundance: few; v_gene: TRBV10-1; len: 16; d_gene: TRBD1; CDR3nt: TGCGCCAGCAGGGATACAGGGGGCGCTAACACCGGGGAGCTGTTTTTT; CDR3aa: CASRDTGGANTGELFF
j_gene: TRBJ1-2; abundance: .; v_gene: TRBV29-1; len: 13; d_gene: TRBD1; CDR3nt: TGCAGCGTTGCAGGGGGCCTCCGATATGGCTACACCTTC; CDR3aa: CSVAGGLRYGYTF
j_gene: TRBJ1-3; abundance: .; v_gene: TRBV6-1; len: 15; d_gene: .; CDR3nt: TGTGCCAGCAGTGAAAGGGGGGGCTCTGGAAACACCATATATTTT; CDR3aa: CASSERGGSGNTIYF
j_gene: TRBJ1-2; abundance: once; v_gene: TRBV27; len: 13; d_gene: .; CDR3nt: TGTGCCAGCCGGAGACATGAAGACTATGGCTACACCTTC; CDR3aa: CASRRHEDYGYTF
j_gene: TRBJ2-1; abundance: .; v_gene: TRBV6-5; len: 16; d_gene: .; CDR3nt: TGTGCCAGCAGTTACACCTCCCGGGGAGGCTACAATGAGCAGTTCTTC; CDR3aa: CASSYTSRGGYNEQFF
j_gene: TRBJ2-7; abundance: .; v_gene: TRBV11-2; len: 13; d_gene: .; CDR3nt: TGTGCCAGCAGCTTACCCGGACCCTACGAGCAGTACTTC; CDR3aa: CASSLPGPYEQYF
j_gene: TRBJ2-5; abundance: .; v_gene: TRBV5-1; len: 19; d_gene: .; CDR3nt: TGCGCCAGCAGCCCCGGGGGTGGGCAGGGGCCCTCGTACCAAGAGACCCAGTACTTC; CDR3aa: CASSPGGGQGPSYQETQYF
j_gene: TRBJ1-3; abundance: few; v_gene: TRBV4-1; len: 15; d_gene: .; CDR3nt: TGCGCCAGCAGCCACCAGGCCAGCTCTGGAAACACCATATATTTT; CDR3aa: CASSHQASSGNTIYF
j_gene: TRBJ2-1; abundance: .; v_gene: TRBV27; len: 12; d_gene: .; CDR3nt: TGTGCCAGCAGTTTTATTAGCTCTGAGCAGTTCTTC; CDR3aa: CASSFISSEQFF
j_gene: TRBJ2-5; abundance: .; v_gene: TRBV29-1; len: 14; d_gene: TRBD2; CDR3nt: TGCAGCGTTAGAGCGGGGGGGCCTAAAGAGACCCAGTACTTC; CDR3aa: CSVRAGGPKETQYF
j_gene: TRBJ2-4; abundance: .; v_gene: TRBV7-9; len: 12; d_gene: .; CDR3nt: TGTGCCAGCAGCTTTGGTCTTGGTCTCCTTGACTTC; CDR3aa: CASSFGLGLLDF